Below, 28 T cell receptor beta chains from the same sample are listed, as sequenced in a study of control samples from healthy donors and cancer patients. Clones were read by immunoSEQ multiplex PCR, and TCRdb kept only the in-frame ones, dropping some. The table shows some 58,000 clones, with about 89% occurring only once. Sequences were obtained from PBMCs. All receptors come from a woman aged 60-75 years with lung cancer.

This chain connects TRBV5-1 to TRBJ2-3, with D possibly matching TRBD1 (6 bases). Trimming took off 2 bases at V and 5 bases at J, with 15 bases between the two ends. There are 15 residues in the CDR3. Germline lookup yields CDR1 SGHRS and CDR2 YFSETQ. The CDR3 sequence: CASSLQGLQVDTQYF. DNA of the CDR3: TGCGCCAGCAGCTTACAGGGATTACAGGTAGATACGCAGTATTTT.

The J gene is TRBJ1-2, the V gene TRBV5-1; D remains unclear. Trimming shortened V by 6 bases and J by 2 bases, and 11 bases separated the two germline ends. Germline assignment: CDR1 SGHRS and CDR2 YFSETQ. This CDR3 comprises 13 residues. The CDR3 loop reads CASNEDGNYGYTF. As DNA, the CDR3 is TGCGCCAGCAACGAAGACGGGAACTATGGCTACACCTTC.

The chain carries TRBV27 and TRBJ1-6, with a possible D match to TRBD1 (6 bases). Germline V gene sequence: CDR1 MNHEY, CDR2 SMNVEV (reference sequence). Trimming took off 8 bases at V and 5 bases at J, with 10 bases between the two ends. This CDR3 is built from 13 residues. Written as DNA, the CDR3 is TGTGCCAGCCGCACAGGGAATAATTCACCCCTCCACTTT. Translating it yields CASRTGNNSPLHF.

This chain links TRBV9 with TRBJ2-5, with D possibly TRBD1 on 5 matching bases. Trimming shortened V by 0 bases and J by 5 bases, and 11 bases separated the two germline ends. The germline V gene encodes CDR1 SGDLS and CDR2 YYNGEE. The CDR3 consists of 14 residues. The CDR3 here is CASSVDIGVETQYF. In nucleotides, the CDR3 is TGTGCCAGCAGCGTAGATATAGGGGTCGAGACCCAGTACTTC.

The chain recombines TRBV19 with TRBJ2-3, with D perhaps matching TRBD2 (7 bases). Per the germline V gene, CDR1 is LNHDA and CDR2 is SQIVND (reference sequence). This CDR3 has 15 amino acids. Between the trimmed V and J ends, which lost 7 bases and 6 bases, there was a span of 20 bases. The CDR3 nucleotides read TGTGCCAGTAAGCGCGCGGGGGCTGGCGGTGATACGCAGTATTTT. Its translation: CASKRAGAGGDTQYF.

J is TRBJ2-3 and V is TRBV5-1; 10 nucleotides match TRBD2. Germline values: CDR1 SGHRS, CDR2 YFSETQ. The CDR3 totals 16 residues. V dropped 4 bases and J dropped 5; count of bases not matched to a gene: 10. The CDR3 DNA reads TGCGCCAGCAGCGCGGACCTAGCGGGAGTAAAAGATACGCAGTATTTT. It specifies CASSADLAGVKDTQYF.

This chain uses TRBV14 with TRBJ2-3, with D maybe TRBD1 (5 bases). Germline V gene sequence: CDR1 SGHDN, CDR2 FVKESK. The CDR3 has 16 amino acids. V shed 0 bases and J shed 2 bases, with 12 bases lying between them. CDR3 amino acids: CASSQEGHRITDTQYF. CDR3 nucleotides: TGTGCCAGCAGCCAAGAGGGGCATCGAATCACAGATACGCAGTATTTT.

The rearrangement uses TRBV12-3 or TRBV12-4 and TRBJ1-4; no definite D call. The CDR3 covers 13 residues. V was cut by 5 bases and J by 5 bases, with 9 bases left in between. The CDR3 sequence: CASSLLGNEKLFF. CDR3 sequence (DNA): TGTGCCAGCAGTCTTTTGGGGAATGAAAAACTGTTTTTT.

The V and J genes are TRBV6-5 and TRBJ1-5, with no clear D. Trimming shortened V by 2 bases and J by 0 bases, and 2 bases separated the two germline ends. Per germline, CDR1 MNHEY and CDR2 SVGAGI. CDR3 size: 13 residues. CDR3 amino acids: CASSYDSNQPQHF. For the CDR3, the DNA is TGTGCCAGCAGTTACGATAGCAATCAGCCCCAGCATTTT.

The chain carries TRBV6-6 and TRBJ2-7; no firm D call. The CDR3 has 13 amino acids. V dropped 4 bases and J dropped 2 bases, with 9 bases sitting between them. Germline V gives CDR1 MNHNY, CDR2 SVGAGI (reference sequence). DNA for the CDR3: TGTGCCAGCAGTTCTCGCGAACCCTACGAGCAGTACTTC. This sequence encodes CASSSREPYEQYF.

The CDR3 spells CASSSNPTGNEQFF. CDR3 sequence (DNA): TGCGCCAGCAGCTCAAACCCTACTGGCAATGAGCAGTTCTTC. This chain connects TRBV5-1 to TRBJ2-1; D remains unclear. Germline values: CDR1 SGHRS, CDR2 YFSETQ. V was trimmed by 3 bases and J by 6 bases, leaving 13 bases between them. The CDR3 totals 14 residues.

J is TRBJ2-1 and V is TRBV5-6; TRBD1 is a possible D gene (5 bases). V was clipped by 3 bases and J by 9 bases, with 13 bases between them. The germline CDR1 and CDR2 sequences are SGHDT and YYEEEE. This CDR3 contains 13 residues. In DNA, the CDR3 is TGTGCCAGCAGCTGGATCCCGCAGGGTGAGCAGTTCTTC. It encodes CASSWIPQGEQFF.

The chain employs TRBV28 and TRBJ2-7; TRBD2 might be the D (5 bases). The CDR3 is made up of 15 amino acids. The germline V gene has CDR1 MDHEN and CDR2 SYDVKM. V gave up 6 bases and J gave up 2 bases, with 17 bases separating them. CDR3 sequence: CASRDAGMTAYEQYF. CDR3 DNA sequence: TGTGCCAGCAGGGACGCCGGGATGACGGCCTACGAGCAGTACTTC.

The chain has TRBV5-1 and TRBJ2-1; no firm D call. Germline-derived CDR1 and CDR2 are SGHRS and YFSETQ. Trimming removed 0 bases at V and 3 bases at J, with 4 bases between. There are 13 residues in the CDR3. The chain's CDR3 is CASSLDIYNEQFF. The DNA for the CDR3 is TGCGCCAGCAGCTTGGACATCTACAATGAGCAGTTCTTC.

The gene calls are TRBV3-1 (or the pseudogene TRBV3-2) and TRBJ2-1; no clear D gene. Germline CDR1 is LGHDT and CDR2 is YNNKEL (reference sequence). The V end lost 0 bases, the J end lost 8 bases, and 5 bases lay between the germline ends. The CDR3 runs 12 residues. The CDR3 DNA reads as TGTGCCAGCAGCCAAGAGGGGTATGAGCAGTTCTTC. Translated: CASSQEGYEQFF.

The chain carries TRBV24-1 and TRBJ2-5; 9 positions agree with TRBD2. Trimming removed 5 bases from V and 2 bases from J; junction bases left unmatched: 8. Germline V gene sequence: CDR1 KGHDR, CDR2 SFDVKD. CDR3 length: 16 amino acids. As DNA, the CDR3 is TGTGCCACCAGTGGTGGTGGGACTAGCAGACAAGAGACCCAGTACTTC. This sequence encodes CATSGGGTSRQETQYF.

In DNA form, the CDR3 reads TGTGCCAGCAGCGTAGCAGGGTTGACGGATACGCAGTATTTT. This codes for CASSVAGLTDTQYF. This chain uses TRBV9 with TRBJ2-3; perhaps TRBD1 as D (5 bases). V shed 0 bases and J shed 6 bases, with 11 bases lying between them. CDR1 SGDLS and CDR2 YYNGEE come from the germline V gene. This CDR3 is built from 14 residues.

This clone was recorded once. The chain combines TRBV2 with TRBJ1-1; possibly TRBD1 for D (6 bases). Trimming left V 6 bases short and J 0 bases short, with 8 bases between. The CDR3 has 13 amino acids. The germline CDR1 and CDR2 sequences are SNHLY and FYNNEI. Written as DNA, the CDR3 is TGTGCCAGCAGGGGGACATTGAACACTGAAGCTTTCTTT. Its translation is CASRGTLNTEAFF.

The CDR3 coding sequence is TGTGCCAGCAGCCGTGGACAGTACGACACCATATATTTT. Amino acids: CASSRGQYDTIYF. This chain links TRBV11-2 with TRBJ1-3, with D maybe TRBD1 (6 bases). Germline lookup yields CDR1 SGHAT and CDR2 FQNNGV. The CDR3 totals 13 residues. Trimming removed 5 bases at V and 8 bases at J, with 13 bases between. Looking up the rest from reference TRBV11-2 and TRBJ1-3 gives the full variable domain: EAGVAQSPRYKIIEKRQSVAFWCNPISGHATLYWYQQILGQGPKLLIQFQNNGVVDDSQLPKDRFSAERLKGVDSTLKIQPAKLEDSAVYLCASSRGQYDTIYFGEGSWLTVV.

The chain couples TRBV7-7 to TRBJ2-1; 10 bases are a match to TRBD2. The CDR3 totals 16 residues. CDR1 is SSHAT and CDR2 is FNYEAQ in the germline V gene (reference sequence). The ends lost 4 bases at V and 1 base at J; junction bases unmatched: 4. CDR3 region: CASSSQLAGSYNEQFF. The CDR3 nucleotides are TGTGCCAGCAGCTCACAACTAGCGGGGTCCTACAATGAGCAGTTCTTC.

Here the CDR3 DNA reads TGTGCCACCTCTGGCGGGAGAAGACGGAATGAGCAGTTCTTC. This sequence encodes CATSGGRRRNEQFF. The rearrangement joins TRBV5-6 to TRBJ2-1, with TRBD2 identical over 7 bases. This CDR3 comprises 14 residues. The trim removed 9 bases at V and 7 bases at J, leaving 13 bases unmatched. From germline, CDR1 is SGHDT and CDR2 YYEEEE. The whole variable domain, filled in from reference TRBV5-6 and TRBJ2-1, reads DAGVTQSPTHLIKTRGQQVTLRCSPKSGHDTVSWYQQALGQGPQFIFQYYEEEERQRGNFPDRFSGHQFPNYSSELNVNALLLGDSALYLCATSGGRRRNEQFFGPGTRLTVL.

The V call is TRBV2, the J call TRBJ2-7; 9 nucleotides match TRBD1. The CDR3 contains 14 residues. J gave up 7 bases and V 6 bases, and 10 bases lay outside the gene matches. In germline, CDR1 is SNHLY, CDR2 FYNNEI. CDR3 sequence: CASRLEQGAGEQYF. The CDR3 DNA reads TGTGCCAGCAGACTTGAACAGGGGGCTGGAGAGCAGTACTTC.

The chain carries TRBV2 and TRBJ2-5; 12 bases are a match to TRBD2. The CDR3 is made up of 15 amino acids. Unmatched junction bases numbered 5, after V lost 6 bases and J lost 3 bases. Germline V gene data show CDR1 as SNHLY and CDR2 as FYNNEI. CDR3 sequence: CASSPRLAGEETQYF. In DNA form, the CDR3 reads TGTGCCAGCAGCCCGAGACTAGCGGGAGAAGAGACCCAGTACTTC.

The gene calls are TRBV3-1 (or the pseudogene TRBV3-2) and TRBJ2-2; 10 bases match TRBD2. With 1 base clipped from V and 6 bases from J, the junction kept 5 bases outside the gene matches. The CDR3 spans 16 residues. Germline CDR1 and CDR2: LGHDT and YNNKEL (reference sequence). The CDR3 DNA reads TGTGCCAGCAGCCAAGGACTAGCGGGTGGGCCCGGGGAGCTGTTTTTT. Translated, it gives CASSQGLAGGPGELFF.

The chain employs TRBV6-6 and TRBJ1-4, with 11 bases matching TRBD1. The CDR3 totals 16 residues. Germline assignment: CDR1 MNHNY and CDR2 SVGAGI (reference sequence). V was pared by 5 bases and J by 1 base, with 3 bases of the junction left unmatched. The CDR3 DNA reads TGTGCCAGCAGTAGGGGACAGGGGGTAACTAATGAAAAACTGTTTTTT. Translating gives CASSRGQGVTNEKLFF.

This chain connects TRBV10-2 to TRBJ2-7, with TRBD1 matching 9 bases. J was trimmed by 4 bases and V by 4 bases; bases with no gene match: 2. Germline loops: CDR1 WSHSY, CDR2 SAAADI. This CDR3 comprises 13 residues. Here the CDR3 reads CASSADRGYEQYF. CDR3 DNA: TGCGCCAGCAGTGCAGACAGGGGGTACGAGCAGTACTTC.

The chain's CDR3 is CASSYPGKPYEQYF. CDR3 nucleotide sequence: TGTGCCAGCAGCTATCCGGGCAAACCCTACGAGCAGTACTTC. This chain connects TRBV5-6 to TRBJ2-7, with no clear D. Germline V gene sequence: CDR1 SGHDT, CDR2 YYEEEE. V lost 3 bases and J lost 2, with 12 bases in between. CDR3 length: 14 residues.

This clone has a single count. The DNA is omitted, as the CDR3 cannot be located on it reliably, and the CDR3 follows TCRdb's listing. The genes are TRBV29-1 and TRBJ2-3; the tabulated D call, TRBD1, remains unverified against the DNA. A total of 13 residues make up the CDR3, ends included. Germline lookup yields CDR1 SQVTM and CDR2 ANQGSEA. CDR3 in amino acids: CSVSVPETDTQYF.